A selection of T cell receptor beta chains follows, all from one sample in a study of blood T cells in healthy people across ages. In TCRdb, the 5' RACE reads were re-called with MiXCR into one record per CDR3 protein. Of around 870,000 distinct CDR3 sequences listed, 25% to 35% are singletons. Sequencing input: blood. The receptor source for this set is a woman older than 75 in good health. The CDR3 runs from the conserved cysteine through the conserved F or W. The D gene is left open where the match is weak. Clone size is not always given. Where it is, it says once, few, many or a class for expanded clones.

J,size,D,length,V,DNA,CDR3
TRBJ2-7,few,TRBD2,20,TRBV25-1,TGTGCCAGCAGTATCCCTAGGGTAAGCGGGGTGTCCCGAATATACAATGAGCAGTACTTC,CASSIPRVSGVSRIYNEQYF
TRBJ2-7,many,TRBD2,16,TRBV5-1,TGCGCCAGCAGCTTGCGGGGGGTCCGGAGCTCCTACGAGCAGTACTTC,CASSLRGVRSSYEQYF
TRBJ2-3,many,TRBD1,16,TRBV4-3,TGCGCCAGCAGCCACGGGACAGGGGGCGGGGCAGATACGCAGTATTTT,CASSHGTGGGADTQYF
TRBJ1-4,.,.,14,TRBV29-1,TGCGGCGTTGGGTCTTCCCCAACTAATGAAAAACTGTTTTTT,CGVGSSPTNEKLFF
TRBJ1-4,many,.,14,TRBV6-6,TGTGCCAGCAGTTGGAGGTCCGGAGGTGAAAAACTGTTTTTT,CASSWRSGGEKLFF
TRBJ2-5,.,TRBD1,15,TRBV7-9,TGTGCCAGCAGCCCCGGACAGGACCGCCAAGAGACCCAGTACTTC,CASSPGQDRQETQYF
TRBJ1-6,many,.,15,TRBV6-1,TGTGCCAGCAGAGTTACGAACTCCTATAATTCACCCCTCCACTTT,CASRVTNSYNSPLHF
TRBJ1-1,few,.,16,TRBV18,TGTGCCAGCTCACCATTTGCCTCTCAGTTGAACACTGAAGCTTTCTTT,CASSPFASQLNTEAFF
TRBJ1-2,few,.,14,TRBV7-2,TGTGCCAGCAGCCCCTCGGCGGGGGGAAAGGGCTACACCTTC,CASSPSAGGKGYTF
TRBJ1-4,many,.,14,TRBV20-1,TGCAGTGCCAAGAAGGGGTTTCAGAATGAAAAACTGTTTTTT,CSAKKGFQNEKLFF
TRBJ2-3,.,.,17,TRBV10-3,TGTACCATCACCCATAGCGAGGGACCACTTAGCACAGATACGCAGTATTTT,CTITHSEGPLSTDTQYF
TRBJ2-7,few,.,13,TRBV14,TGTGCCAGCAGCCTCAGTGTATCCCACGAGCAGTACTTC,CASSLSVSHEQYF
TRBJ2-7,.,TRBD1,15,TRBV18,TGTGCCAGCTCACCACCGGACAGGCGATTTTACGAGCAGTACTTC,CASSPPDRRFYEQYF
TRBJ2-3,many,.,15,TRBV15,TGTGCCACCAGCATCGGACAGTCTAGCACAGATACGCAGTATTTT,CATSIGQSSTDTQYF
TRBJ2-3,many,TRBD2,16,TRBV5-1,TGCGCCAGCAGCTCGACGGGGGGGTTTGTGACAGATACGCAGTATTTT,CASSSTGGFVTDTQYF
TRBJ2-5,many,.,15,TRBV7-2,TGTGCCAGCAGCTTAAGGGGCAGGGGGGGAGAGACCCAGTACTTC,CASSLRGRGGETQYF
TRBJ2-5,.,.,16,TRBV7-2,TGTGCCAGCAGCGGAGGGGTAGCGGATTACCAAGAGACCCAGTACTTC,CASSGGVADYQETQYF
TRBJ2-2,few,.,15,TRBV12-3/TRBV12-4,TGTGCCAGCAAGATACAAATGACGAACACCGGGGAGCTGTTTTTT,CASKIQMTNTGELFF
TRBJ1-6,.,.,16,TRBV6-2/TRBV6-3,TGTGCCAGCAGGGCCACGGAAGGGGCCCTTAATTCACCCCTCCACTTT,CASRATEGALNSPLHF
TRBJ1-1,.,.,11,TRBV20-1,TGCAGTGCTTTTTGGGGTACTGAAGCTTTCTTT,CSAFWGTEAFF
TRBJ2-1,many,TRBD1,17,TRBV5-5,TGTGCCAGCACACCGGGACAGGGGGTCGCTACAGGCAATGAGCAGTTCTTC,CASTPGQGVATGNEQFF
TRBJ2-7,.,.,12,TRBV12-3/TRBV12-4,TGTGCCAGCAGTTTAGTCACAGGGCGTTTGTACTTC,CASSLVTGRLYF
TRBJ1-6,many,TRBD1,15,TRBV6-5,TGTGCCAGCAGAAACGGACAGGGGGGATATTCACCCCTCCACTTT,CASRNGQGGYSPLHF
TRBJ2-3,many,TRBD1,14,TRBV7-9,TGTGCCAGCAGCGGGACAGGATCCACAGATACGCAGTATTTT,CASSGTGSTDTQYF
TRBJ2-2,.,.,16,TRBV18,TGTGCCAGCTCACCAATGGTTTTATCGAACACCGGGGAGCTGTTTTTT,CASSPMVLSNTGELFF
TRBJ2-3,many,TRBD1,14,TRBV29-1,TGCAGCGTAGCGACAGGGGTCGGCACAGATACGCAGTATTTT,CSVATGVGTDTQYF
TRBJ1-5,.,.,15,TRBV6-2/TRBV6-3,TGTGCCAGCAGTTGCTCCGGAGGGTTCAATCAGCCCCAGCATTTT,CASSCSGGFNQPQHF
TRBJ2-2,.,.,15,TRBV5-6,TGTGCCAGCAGCTTCCTATCCTTTAACACCGGGGAGCTGTTTTTT,CASSFLSFNTGELFF
TRBJ2-1,many,TRBD1,15,TRBV9,TGTGCCAGCAGCGTAGGGGGGACAGCTCACAATGAGCAGTTCTTC,CASSVGGTAHNEQFF
TRBJ2-7,many,.,15,TRBV7-2,TGTGCCAGCAGCTCGTCGGGACACAGCTCCTACGAGCAGTACTTC,CASSSSGHSSYEQYF
TRBJ2-1,few,.,15,TRBV7-2,TGTGCCAGCAGCTCGGAGGCGAGCTCCTACAATGAGCAGTTCTTC,CASSSEASSYNEQFF
TRBJ1-3,.,.,16,TRBV7-2,TGTGCCAGCAGCTCTCCGAGGGGCGCTGTGGAAAACACCATATATTTT,CASSSPRGAVENTIYF
TRBJ2-1,.,.,16,TRBV29-1,TGCAGCGTTTCCCAGGTCGGGGCAGGGCCCCGAGAGACCCAGTTCTTC,CSVSQVGAGPRETQFF
TRBJ2-5,many,.,15,TRBV20-1,TGCAGTGCCGAACCCGGGGCTACCCCTCAAGAGACCCAGTACTTC,CSAEPGATPQETQYF
TRBJ1-4,.,.,12,TRBV12-3/TRBV12-4,TGTGCCAGCAGTTTACGGGGAAAAAAACTGTTTTTT,CASSLRGKKLFF
TRBJ1-2,few,.,12,TRBV30,TGTGCCTGGACCCGGGCTAGCTATGGCTACACCTTC,CAWTRASYGYTF
TRBJ2-5,many,.,16,TRBV4-1,TGCGCCAGCAGCCAAGAAGGGTTGGCGGGCCAAGAGACCCAGTACTTC,CASSQEGLAGQETQYF
TRBJ1-1,few,.,14,TRBV6-2/TRBV6-3,TGTGCCAGCAGACAGAGACAGTTGAACACTGAAGCTTTCTTT,CASRQRQLNTEAFF
TRBJ2-5,few,TRBD2,14,TRBV12-3/TRBV12-4,TGTGCCAGCAGTTTAGAAGGACTAGAAGAGACCCAGTACTTC,CASSLEGLEETQYF
TRBJ2-7,.,.,14,TRBV20-1,TGCAGTGCTAGTACTCCGGGACACAGCTACGAGCAGTACTTC,CSASTPGHSYEQYF
TRBJ2-7,few,TRBD1,14,TRBV10-1,TGCGCCAGCAGGGAGGCGAACAGGGGGCGCGAGCAGTACTTC,CASREANRGREQYF
TRBJ2-7,many,TRBD1,12,TRBV28,TGTGCCCTCGGGACAGGGGCGGGGGAGCAGTACTTC,CALGTGAGEQYF
TRBJ1-5,few,.,16,TRBV21-1,TGTGCCAGCAGCGCATATGGGACAGCTGGCAGTCAGCCCCAGCATTTT,CASSAYGTAGSQPQHF
TRBJ2-2,.,.,14,TRBV5-6,TGTGCCAGCAGCTTGGGCCTTGACACCGGGGAGCTGTTTTTT,CASSLGLDTGELFF
TRBJ2-7,.,.,14,TRBV4-1,TGCGCCAGCAGCCAAGATCCGAGCTCCTACGAGCAGTACTTC,CASSQDPSSYEQYF